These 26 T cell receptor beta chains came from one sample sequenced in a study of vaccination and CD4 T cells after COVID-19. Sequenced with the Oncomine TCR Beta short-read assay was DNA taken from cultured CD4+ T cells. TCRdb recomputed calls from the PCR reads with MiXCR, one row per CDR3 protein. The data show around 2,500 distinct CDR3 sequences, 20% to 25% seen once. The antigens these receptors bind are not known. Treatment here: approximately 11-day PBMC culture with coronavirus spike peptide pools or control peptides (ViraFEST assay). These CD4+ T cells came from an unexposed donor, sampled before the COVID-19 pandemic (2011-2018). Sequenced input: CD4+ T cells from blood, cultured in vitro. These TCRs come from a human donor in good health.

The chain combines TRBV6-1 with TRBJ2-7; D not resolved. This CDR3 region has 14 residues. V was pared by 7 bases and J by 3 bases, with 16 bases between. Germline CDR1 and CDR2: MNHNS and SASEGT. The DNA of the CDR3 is TGTGCCAGCACGTCCGGGTTGTTCAACTACGAGCAGTACTTC. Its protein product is CASTSGLFNYEQYF.

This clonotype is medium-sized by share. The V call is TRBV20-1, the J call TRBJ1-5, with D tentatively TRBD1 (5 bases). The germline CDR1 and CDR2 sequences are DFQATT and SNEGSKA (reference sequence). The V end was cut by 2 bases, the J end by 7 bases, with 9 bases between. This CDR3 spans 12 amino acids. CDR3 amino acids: CSARRGSQPQHF. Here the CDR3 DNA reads TGCAGTGCTAGAAGGGGTTCGCAGCCCCAGCATTTT.

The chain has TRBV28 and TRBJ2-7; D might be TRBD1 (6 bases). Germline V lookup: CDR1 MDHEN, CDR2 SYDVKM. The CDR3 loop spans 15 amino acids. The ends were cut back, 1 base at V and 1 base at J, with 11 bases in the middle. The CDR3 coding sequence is TGTGCCAGCAGTTTATTGAGGACAGCGTCCTACGAGCAGTACTTC. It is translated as CASSLLRTASYEQYF. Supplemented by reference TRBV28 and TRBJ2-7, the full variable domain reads DVKVTQSSRYLVKRTGEKVFLECVQDMDHENMFWYRQDPGLGLRLIYFSYDVKMKEKGDIPEGYSVSREKKERFSLILESASTNQTSMYLCASSLLRTASYEQYFGPGTRLTVT.

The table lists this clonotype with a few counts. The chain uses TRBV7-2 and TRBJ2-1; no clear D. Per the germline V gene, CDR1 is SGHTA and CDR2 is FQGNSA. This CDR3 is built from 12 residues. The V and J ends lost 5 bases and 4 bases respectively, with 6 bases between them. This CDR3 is CASSVLYNEQFF. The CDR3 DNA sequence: TGTGCCAGCAGCGTCCTTTACAATGAGCAGTTCTTC.

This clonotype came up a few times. In DNA form, the CDR3 reads TGTGCCAGTAGTACGAGGGGACTGGGGAATTCACCCCTCCACTTT. The encoded protein is CASSTRGLGNSPLHF. V is TRBV19 and J is TRBJ1-6; a weak D match, TRBD1 (5 bases). The V and J ends lost 4 bases and 7 bases respectively, with 14 bases between them. The CDR3 covers 15 residues. CDR1 LNHDA and CDR2 SQIVND come from the germline V gene (reference sequence).

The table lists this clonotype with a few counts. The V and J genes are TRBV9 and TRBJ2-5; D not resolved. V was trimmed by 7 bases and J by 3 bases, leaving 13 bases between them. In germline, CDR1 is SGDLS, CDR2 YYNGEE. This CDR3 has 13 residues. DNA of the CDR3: TGTGCCAGCTCGGGTGGGCTTAAAGAGACCCAGTACTTC. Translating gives CASSGGLKETQYF.

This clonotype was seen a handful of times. The CDR3 coding sequence is TGTGCCATCAGTGACGTTACTGGGGGAAAGCCCCAGCATTTT. Its protein is CAISDVTGGKPQHF. This rearrangement joins TRBV10-3 to TRBJ1-5, with D perhaps matching TRBD1 (5 bases). The CDR3 is made up of 14 amino acids. V lost 3 bases and J lost 8, with 14 bases in between. Germline-derived CDR1 and CDR2 are ENHRY and SYGVKD.

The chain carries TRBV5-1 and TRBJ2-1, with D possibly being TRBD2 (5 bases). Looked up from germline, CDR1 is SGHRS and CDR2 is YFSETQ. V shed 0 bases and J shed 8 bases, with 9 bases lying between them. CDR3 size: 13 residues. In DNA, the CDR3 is TGCGCCAGCAGCTTGGGCCAACTAGATGAGCAGTTCTTC. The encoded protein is CASSLGQLDEQFF.

Written as DNA, the CDR3 is TGTGCCAGCAGCCAACCGACCCGGGGAAATTCACCCCTCCACTTT. Its protein is CASSQPTRGNSPLHF. J is TRBJ1-6 and V is TRBV4-2; D gene unclear. This CDR3 comprises 15 residues. CDR1 and CDR2 (germline): LGHNA, YNFKEQ. The ends were cut back, 2 bases at V and 7 bases at J, with 12 bases in the middle.

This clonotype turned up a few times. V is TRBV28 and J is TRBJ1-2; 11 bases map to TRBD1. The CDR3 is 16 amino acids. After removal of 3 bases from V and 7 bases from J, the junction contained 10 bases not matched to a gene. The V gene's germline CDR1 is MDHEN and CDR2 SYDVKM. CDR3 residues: CASSFPPGQGAAGYTF. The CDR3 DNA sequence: TGTGCCAGCAGTTTTCCCCCCGGACAGGGGGCAGCTGGCTACACCTTC.

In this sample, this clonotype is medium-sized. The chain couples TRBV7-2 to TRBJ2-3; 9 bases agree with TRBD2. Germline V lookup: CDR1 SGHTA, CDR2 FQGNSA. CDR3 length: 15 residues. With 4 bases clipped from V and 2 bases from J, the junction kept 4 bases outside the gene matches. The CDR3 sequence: CASSSGLANTDTQYF. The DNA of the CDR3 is TGTGCCAGCAGCTCGGGACTAGCTAACACAGATACGCAGTATTTT.

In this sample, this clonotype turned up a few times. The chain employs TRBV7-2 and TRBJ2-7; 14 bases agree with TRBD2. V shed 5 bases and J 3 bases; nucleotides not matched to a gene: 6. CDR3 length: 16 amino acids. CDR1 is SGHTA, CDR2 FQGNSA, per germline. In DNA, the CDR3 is TGTGCCAGCAGCCAGGGACTAGCGGGAGCCGGCTACGAGCAGTACTTC. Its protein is CASSQGLAGAGYEQYF. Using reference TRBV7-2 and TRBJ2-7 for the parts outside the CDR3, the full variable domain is GAGVSQSPSNKVTEKGKDVELRCDPISGHTALYWYRQSLGQGLEFLIYFQGNSAPDKSGLPSDRFSAERTGGSVSTLTIQRTQQEDSAVYLCASSQGLAGAGYEQYFGPGTRLTVT.

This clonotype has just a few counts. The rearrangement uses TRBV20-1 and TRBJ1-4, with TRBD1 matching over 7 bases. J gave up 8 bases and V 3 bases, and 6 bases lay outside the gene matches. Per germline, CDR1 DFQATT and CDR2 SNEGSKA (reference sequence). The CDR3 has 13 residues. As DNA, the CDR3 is TGCAGTGCTAGTTACAGGGGATGGGAAAAACTGTTTTTT. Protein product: CSASYRGWEKLFF.

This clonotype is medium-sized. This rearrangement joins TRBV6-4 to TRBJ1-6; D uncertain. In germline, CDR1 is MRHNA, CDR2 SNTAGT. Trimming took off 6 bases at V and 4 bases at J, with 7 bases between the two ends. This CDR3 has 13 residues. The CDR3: CASRGTYNSPLHF. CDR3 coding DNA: TGTGCCAGCAGAGGAACATATAATTCACCCCTCCACTTT.

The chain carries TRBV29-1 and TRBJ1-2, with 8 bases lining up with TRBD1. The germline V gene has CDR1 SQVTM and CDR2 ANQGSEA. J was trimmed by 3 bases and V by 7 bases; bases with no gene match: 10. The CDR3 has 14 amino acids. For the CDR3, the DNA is TGCAGCGCCTTGACGGACAGGGTCGACTATGGCTACACCTTC. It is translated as CSALTDRVDYGYTF.

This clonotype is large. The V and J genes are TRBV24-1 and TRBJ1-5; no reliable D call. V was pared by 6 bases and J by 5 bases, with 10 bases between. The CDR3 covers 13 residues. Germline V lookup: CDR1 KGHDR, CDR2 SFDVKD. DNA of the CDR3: TGTGCCACCAGTTTCAGGACGGATCAGCCCCAGCATTTT. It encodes CATSFRTDQPQHF.

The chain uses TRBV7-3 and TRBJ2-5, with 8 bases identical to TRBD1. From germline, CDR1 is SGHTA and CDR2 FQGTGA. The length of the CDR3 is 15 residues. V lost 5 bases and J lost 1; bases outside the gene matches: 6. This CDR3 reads CASSPQGAPQETQYF. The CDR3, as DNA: TGTGCCAGCAGCCCCCAGGGGGCCCCCCAAGAGACCCAGTACTTC.

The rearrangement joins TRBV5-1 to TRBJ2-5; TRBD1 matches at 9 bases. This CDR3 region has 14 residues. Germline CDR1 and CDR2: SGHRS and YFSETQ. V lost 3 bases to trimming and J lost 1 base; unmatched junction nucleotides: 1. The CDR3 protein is CASSWGQGQETQYF. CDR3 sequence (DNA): TGCGCCAGCAGCTGGGGACAGGGCCAAGAGACCCAGTACTTC.

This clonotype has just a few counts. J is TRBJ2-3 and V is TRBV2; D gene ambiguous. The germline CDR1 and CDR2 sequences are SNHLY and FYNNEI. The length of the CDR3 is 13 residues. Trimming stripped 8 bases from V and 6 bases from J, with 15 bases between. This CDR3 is CASGGSTSDTQYF. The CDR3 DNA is TGTGCCAGCGGCGGCAGTACCAGTGATACGCAGTATTTT. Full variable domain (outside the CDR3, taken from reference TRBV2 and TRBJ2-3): EPEVTQTPSHQVTQMGQEVILRCVPISNHLYFYWYRQILGQKVEFLVSFYNNEISEKSEIFDDQFSVERPDGSNFTLKIRSTKLEDSAMYFCASGGSTSDTQYFGPGTRLTVL.

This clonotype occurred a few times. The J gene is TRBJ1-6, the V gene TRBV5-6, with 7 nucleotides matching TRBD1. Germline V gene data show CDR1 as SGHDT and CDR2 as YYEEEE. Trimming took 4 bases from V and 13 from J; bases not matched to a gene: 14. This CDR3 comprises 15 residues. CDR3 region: CASSSRGRARYPLHF. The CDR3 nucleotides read TGTGCCAGCAGCAGCAGGGGGAGGGCTCGGTATCCCCTCCACTTT.

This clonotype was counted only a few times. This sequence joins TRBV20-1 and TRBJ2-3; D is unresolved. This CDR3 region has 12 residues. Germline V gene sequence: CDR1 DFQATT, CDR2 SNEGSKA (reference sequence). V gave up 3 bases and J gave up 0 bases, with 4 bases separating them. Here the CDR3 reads CSASGSTDTQYF. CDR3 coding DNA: TGCAGTGCTAGCGGAAGCACAGATACGCAGTATTTT.

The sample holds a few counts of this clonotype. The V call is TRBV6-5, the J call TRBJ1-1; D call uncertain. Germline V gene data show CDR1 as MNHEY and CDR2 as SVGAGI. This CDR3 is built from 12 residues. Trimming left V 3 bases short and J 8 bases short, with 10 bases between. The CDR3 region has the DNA TGTGCCAGCAGTTATAAGGTCGGCGAAGCTTTCTTT. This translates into CASSYKVGEAFF.

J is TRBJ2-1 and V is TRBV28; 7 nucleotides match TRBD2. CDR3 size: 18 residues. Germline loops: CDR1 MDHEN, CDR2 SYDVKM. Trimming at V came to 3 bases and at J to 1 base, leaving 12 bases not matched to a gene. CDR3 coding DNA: TGTGCCAGCAGTTTGGGCCTAGCGGTGAAAATTTCCTACAATGAGCAGTTCTTC. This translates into CASSLGLAVKISYNEQFF. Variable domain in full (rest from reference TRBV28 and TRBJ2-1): DVKVTQSSRYLVKRTGEKVFLECVQDMDHENMFWYRQDPGLGLRLIYFSYDVKMKEKGDIPEGYSVSREKKERFSLILESASTNQTSMYLCASSLGLAVKISYNEQFFGPGTRLTVL.

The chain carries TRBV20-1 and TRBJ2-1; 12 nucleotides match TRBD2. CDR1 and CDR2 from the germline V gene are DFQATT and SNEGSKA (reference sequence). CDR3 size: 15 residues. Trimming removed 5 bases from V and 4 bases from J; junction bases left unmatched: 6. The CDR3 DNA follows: TGCAGTGCTGCTCCCACTAGCGGGAGGTACAATGAGCAGTTCTTC. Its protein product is CSAAPTSGRYNEQFF.

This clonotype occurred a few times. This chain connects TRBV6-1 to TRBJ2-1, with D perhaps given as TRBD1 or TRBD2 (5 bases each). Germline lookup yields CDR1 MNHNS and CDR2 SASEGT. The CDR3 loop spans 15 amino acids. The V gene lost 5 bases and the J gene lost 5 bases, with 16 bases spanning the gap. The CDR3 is CASSPGTAKNNEQFF. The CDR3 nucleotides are TGTGCCAGCAGTCCCGGGACGGCTAAGAACAATGAGCAGTTCTTC.

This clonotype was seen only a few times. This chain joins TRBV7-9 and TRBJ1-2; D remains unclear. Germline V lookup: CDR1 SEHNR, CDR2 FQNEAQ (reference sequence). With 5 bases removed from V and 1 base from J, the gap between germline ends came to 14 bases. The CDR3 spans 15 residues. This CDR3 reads CASSPREGLNYGYTF. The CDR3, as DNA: TGTGCCAGCAGCCCCCGGGAGGGCCTTAACTATGGCTACACCTTC.